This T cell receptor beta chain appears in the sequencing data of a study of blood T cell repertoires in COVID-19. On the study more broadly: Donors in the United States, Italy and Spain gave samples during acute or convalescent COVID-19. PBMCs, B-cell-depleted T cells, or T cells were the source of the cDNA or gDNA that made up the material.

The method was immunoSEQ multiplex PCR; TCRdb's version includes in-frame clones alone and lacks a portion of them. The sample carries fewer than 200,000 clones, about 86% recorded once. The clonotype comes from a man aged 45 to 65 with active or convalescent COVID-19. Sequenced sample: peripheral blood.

CDR3 sequence reads: CASRRTGANTEAFF. The CDR3 DNA reads as TGTGCCAGCAGAAGGACAGGGGCGAACACTGAAGCTTTCTTT. The chain uses TRBV6-5 and TRBJ1-1; TRBD1 agrees at 9 bases. The V gene's germline CDR1 is MNHEY and CDR2 SVGAGI. The CDR3 totals 14 residues. J was trimmed by 1 base and V by 6 bases; bases with no gene match: 3.